The 10 T cell receptor beta chains listed next were all sequenced from one sample in a study of CD8 T cells in ankylosing spondylitis. TCRdb reprocessed the 5' RACE reads with MiXCR, giving one entry per CDR3 protein. The sample carries about 360,000 distinct CDR3 sequences, roughly 20% recorded once. Sequencing was performed on blood, either unsorted or a sorted T cell fraction (not recorded which). These receptors were taken from a male donor with ankylosing spondylitis or in good health (not recorded which).

This clonotype turned up a few times. This sequence joins TRBV9 and TRBJ2-7; D not certain. The CDR3 runs to 14 residues. Germline V CDR1 and CDR2: SGDLS, YYNGEE. Trimming stripped 5 bases from V and 0 bases from J, with 12 bases between. This CDR3 reads CASSGRRNSYEQYF. For the CDR3, the DNA is TGTGCCAGCAGTGGCAGGCGAAACTCCTACGAGCAGTACTTC.

To note about this clonotype: One end of the junction does not line up with germline, which may come from a read error. The J gene is TRBJ2-7, the V gene TRBV7-9, with D possibly matching TRBD2 (6 bases). Looked up from germline, CDR1 is SEHNR and CDR2 is FQNEAQ (reference sequence). The CDR3 covers 12 residues. Here the CDR3 reads CASSLGGTLASF. The CDR3 DNA reads TGTGCCAGCAGCTTAGGCGGGACGCTAGCCTCCTTC.

This chain joins TRBV7-6 and TRBJ2-7; 10 nucleotides align to TRBD1. CDR1 is SGHVS, CDR2 FNYEAQ, per germline. The CDR3 is 15 amino acids. V shed 3 bases and J 2 bases; nucleotides not matched to a gene: 4. CDR3 protein: CASSFRTGGTYEQYF. In DNA form, the CDR3 reads TGTGCCAGCAGCTTTCGGACAGGGGGTACCTACGAGCAGTACTTC.

This clonotype was seen only a few times. V and J are TRBV12-3 or TRBV12-4 and TRBJ2-5; TRBD2 agrees at 8 bases. This CDR3 comprises 14 residues. Germline trimming cut 3 bases from V and 5 bases from J; bases unmatched to any gene: 5. CDR3 DNA: TGTGCCAGCAGTTTCGGGGGGGGGTTGGAGACCCAGTACTTC. Its protein product is CASSFGGGLETQYF.

This clonotype was detected a few times. The V and J genes are TRBV6-1 and TRBJ2-7; D ambiguous. Per the germline V gene, CDR1 is MNHNS and CDR2 is SASEGT. V dropped 0 bases and J dropped 5 bases, with 14 bases sitting between them. This CDR3 is 15 amino acids long. The CDR3 here is CASSEAHSPVNEQYF. The CDR3 region has the DNA TGTGCCAGCAGTGAAGCGCACTCCCCGGTAAACGAGCAGTACTTC.

There are a few counts of this clonotype. The chain is built from TRBV6-1 and TRBJ2-5; D not resolved. CDR1 is MNHNS and CDR2 is SASEGT in the germline V gene. CDR3 length: 13 amino acids. V was trimmed by 3 bases and J by 5 bases, leaving 10 bases between them. As DNA, the CDR3 is TGTGCCAGCAGTGATAACCTGGAGGAGACCCAGTACTTC. Translation: CASSDNLEETQYF.

The genes are TRBV4-1 and TRBJ2-7; D is unresolved. The CDR3 totals 14 residues. Germline V gene lookup returns CDR1 MGHRA and CDR2 YSYEKL. Trimming shortened V by 0 bases and J by 3 bases, and 9 bases separated the two germline ends. CDR3 nucleotides: TGCGCCAGCAGCCAAGACAGGTTGAGCTACGAGCAGTACTTC. This translates into CASSQDRLSYEQYF.

V and J are TRBV20-1 and TRBJ2-2, with D hard to call. Trimming took 6 bases from V and 6 from J, leaving 8 bases between them. Per the germline V gene, CDR1 is DFQATT and CDR2 is SNEGSKA (reference sequence). The CDR3 has 11 amino acids. CDR3 in amino acids: CSAPLPGELFF. The CDR3 nucleotides are TGCAGTGCCCCCCTCCCCGGGGAGCTGTTTTTT.

V is TRBV27 and J is TRBJ2-1, with TRBD1 matching over 10 bases. The V gene's germline CDR1 is MNHEY and CDR2 SMNVEV (reference sequence). There are 15 residues in the CDR3. Trimming cost V 2 bases and J 9 bases; bases outside gene matches: 7. The DNA for the CDR3 is TGTGCCAGCAGTTTAGCGGGACAGGGGTTCCCTGAGCAGTTCTTC. This sequence encodes CASSLAGQGFPEQFF.

The chain uses TRBV6-1 and TRBJ2-3; the match to TRBD2 covers 10 bases. This CDR3 contains 14 residues. Per the germline V gene, CDR1 is MNHNS and CDR2 is SASEGT. V shed 8 bases, J shed 5 bases, and the junction held 7 bases outside the gene matches. DNA of the CDR3: TGTGCCAGCCGAGCGGGGGGGCCTATAGATACGCAGTATTTT. Encoded protein: CASRAGGPIDTQYF.